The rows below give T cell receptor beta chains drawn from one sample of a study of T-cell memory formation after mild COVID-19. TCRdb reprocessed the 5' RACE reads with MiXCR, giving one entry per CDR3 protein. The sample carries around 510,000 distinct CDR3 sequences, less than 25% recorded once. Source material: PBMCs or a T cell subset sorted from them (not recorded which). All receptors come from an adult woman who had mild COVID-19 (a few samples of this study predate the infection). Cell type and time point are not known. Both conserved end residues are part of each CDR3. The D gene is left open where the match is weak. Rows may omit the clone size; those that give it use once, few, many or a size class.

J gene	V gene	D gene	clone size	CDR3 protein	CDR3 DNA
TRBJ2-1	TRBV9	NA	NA	CASSVADGPLEQFF	TGTGCCAGCAGCGTAGCAGACGGGCCGCTCGAGCAGTTCTTC
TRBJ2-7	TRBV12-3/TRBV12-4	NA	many	CASSPDSPYEQYF	TGTGCCAGCAGCCCAGACAGTCCCTACGAGCAGTACTTC
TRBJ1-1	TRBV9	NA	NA	CASSAGDENEAFF	TGTGCCAGCAGCGCAGGGGACGAGAATGAAGCTTTCTTT
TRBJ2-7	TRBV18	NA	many	CASSRYGSSSYEQYF	TGTGCCAGCTCACGATACGGGTCGAGCTCCTACGAGCAGTACTTC
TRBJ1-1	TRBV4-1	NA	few	CASSEGDVYPEAFF	TGCGCCAGTTCGGAGGGGGACGTTTACCCTGAAGCTTTCTTT
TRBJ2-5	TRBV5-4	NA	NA	CASSLGSFLQGQETQYF	TGTGCCAGCAGCTTGGGCAGCTTTCTCCAGGGGCAAGAGACCCAGTACTTC
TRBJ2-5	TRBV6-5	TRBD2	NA	CASSYGSGAKKYF	TGTGCCAGCAGTTACGGTAGCGGGGCGAAGAAGTACTTC
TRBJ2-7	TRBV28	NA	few	CASTSNSYEQYF	TGTGCCAGCACTTCAAACTCCTACGAGCAGTACTTC
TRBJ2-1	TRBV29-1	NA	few	CSVMYNEQFF	TGCAGCGTAATGTACAATGAGCAGTTCTTC
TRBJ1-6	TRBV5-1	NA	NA	CASSSQESSYNSPLHF	TGCGCCAGCAGCTCGCAGGAAAGCTCCTATAATTCACCCCTCCACTTT
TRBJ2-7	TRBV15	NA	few	CATSRGGPLGEQYF	TGTGCCACCAGCAGGGGAGGTCCTTTGGGCGAGCAGTACTTC
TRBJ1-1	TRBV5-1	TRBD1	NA	CASSSQGARPAAFF	TGCGCCAGCAGCTCACAGGGGGCGCGGCCGGCCGCTTTCTTT
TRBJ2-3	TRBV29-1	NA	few	CSVDGGDTQYF	TGCAGCGTTGACGGTGGGGATACGCAGTATTTT
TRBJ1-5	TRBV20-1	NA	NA	CSARDSWSNQPQHF	TGCAGTGCTAGAGACAGTTGGAGCAATCAGCCCCAGCATTTT
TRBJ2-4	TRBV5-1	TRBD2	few	CASSKGLAGAENIQYF	TGCGCCAGCAGCAAGGGACTAGCGGGAGCGGAGAACATTCAGTACTTC
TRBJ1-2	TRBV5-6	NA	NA	CASGSGGIGYTF	TGTGCCAGCGGATCGGGGGGAATTGGCTACACCTTC
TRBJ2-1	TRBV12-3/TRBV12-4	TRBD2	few	CASSSPPTSGPSSNEQFF	TGTGCCAGCAGCTCCCCCCCGACTAGCGGCCCTTCTAGCAATGAGCAGTTCTTC
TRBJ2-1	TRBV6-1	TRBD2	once	CASSASRGSSYNEQFF	TGTGCCAGCAGTGCCTCCCGCGGGAGCTCCTACAATGAGCAGTTCTTC
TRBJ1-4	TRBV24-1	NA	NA	CATGPGEATNEKLFF	TGTGCCACCGGTCCCGGGGAAGCAACTAATGAAAAACTGTTTTTT
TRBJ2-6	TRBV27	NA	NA	CASSVRAGGANVLTF	TGTGCCAGCAGTGTCAGGGCGGGGGGGGCCAACGTCCTGACTTTC
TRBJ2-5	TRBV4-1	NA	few	CASSQDFGPPGSETQYF	TGCGCCAGCAGCCAAGATTTTGGACCCCCGGGGAGCGAGACCCAGTACTTC
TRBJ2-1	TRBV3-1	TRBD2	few	CASSHGLAGGWEQFF	TGTGCCAGCAGCCACGGACTAGCGGGAGGGTGGGAGCAGTTCTTC
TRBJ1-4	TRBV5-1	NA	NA	CASSFGAPNEKLFF	TGCGCCAGCAGCTTCGGGGCCCCTAATGAAAAACTGTTTTTT
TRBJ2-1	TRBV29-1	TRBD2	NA	CSAGTSGGFGGDEQFF	TGCAGCGCAGGGACTAGCGGGGGCTTTGGGGGAGATGAGCAGTTCTTC
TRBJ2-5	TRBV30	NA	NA	CAWSPGKETQYF	TGTGCCTGGAGCCCAGGGAAAGAGACCCAGTACTTC
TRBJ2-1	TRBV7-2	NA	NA	CASSSLLGGRAYNEQFF	TGTGCCAGCAGCTCTCTTTTAGGAGGACGGGCCTACAATGAGCAGTTCTTC
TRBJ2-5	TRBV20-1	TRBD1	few	CSANTGDQETQYF	TGCAGTGCGAACACAGGGGACCAAGAGACCCAGTACTTC
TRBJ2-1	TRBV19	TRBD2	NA	CASKRTSGSSYNEQFF	TGTGCCAGTAAAAGGACTAGCGGGAGCTCCTACAATGAGCAGTTCTTC
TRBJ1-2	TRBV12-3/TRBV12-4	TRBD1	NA	CASKRQGNYGYTF	TGTGCCAGCAAGCGACAGGGAAACTATGGCTACACCTTC
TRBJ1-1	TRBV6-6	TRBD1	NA	CASSQRQGSTEAFF	TGTGCCAGCAGTCAGAGACAGGGTAGCACTGAAGCTTTCTTT
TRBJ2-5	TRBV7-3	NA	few	CASSLGFRAGGGTQYF	TGTGCCAGCAGCTTAGGATTCCGGGCCGGAGGCGGGACCCAGTACTTC
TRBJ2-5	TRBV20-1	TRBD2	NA	CSAIVLLAGGQETQYF	TGCAGTGCTATTGTCCTACTAGCGGGGGGCCAAGAGACCCAGTACTTC
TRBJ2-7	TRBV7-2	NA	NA	CASSPWRAYEQYF	TGTGCCAGCAGCCCCTGGAGAGCCTACGAGCAGTACTTC
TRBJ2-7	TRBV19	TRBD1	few	CASSIRGTGYEQYF	TGTGCCAGTAGTATTAGAGGGACAGGGTACGAGCAGTACTTC
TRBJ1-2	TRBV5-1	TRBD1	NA	CASSLGQGSYTF	TGCGCCAGCAGCTTGGGACAGGGGAGCTACACCTTC
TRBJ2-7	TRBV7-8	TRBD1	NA	CASSARQGTYYEQYF	TGTGCCAGCAGCGCGCGACAGGGCACCTACTACGAGCAGTACTTC
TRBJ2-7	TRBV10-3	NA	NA	CAISETGTRGVYEQYF	TGTGCCATCAGTGAGACTGGGACGCGAGGGGTTTACGAGCAGTACTTC
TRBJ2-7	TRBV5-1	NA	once	CASSSKNVYEQYF	TGCGCCAGCAGCTCAAAAAACGTCTACGAGCAGTACTTC
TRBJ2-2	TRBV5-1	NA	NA	CASSPTALSGLPGELFF	TGCGCCAGCAGCCCGACAGCTCTTTCAGGATTACCCGGGGAGCTGTTTTTT
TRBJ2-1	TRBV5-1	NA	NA	CASSSPGVGVNEQFF	TGCGCCAGCAGCTCCCCAGGGGTGGGGGTTAATGAGCAGTTCTTC
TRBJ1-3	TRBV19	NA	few	CATPENWGAGNTIYF	TGTGCCACCCCCGAAAATTGGGGGGCTGGAAACACCATATATTTT
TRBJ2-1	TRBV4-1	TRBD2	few	CASSQGVSSGVYNEQFF	TGCGCCAGCAGCCAGGGCGTGAGTAGCGGGGTCTACAATGAGCAGTTCTTC
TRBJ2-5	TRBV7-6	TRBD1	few	CASSPLGQGWVETQYF	TGTGCCAGCAGCCCACTCGGACAGGGATGGGTAGAGACCCAGTACTTC
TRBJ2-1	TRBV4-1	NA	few	CASSQAPGVHNEQFF	TGCGCCAGCAGCCAAGCACCCGGGGTTCACAATGAGCAGTTCTTC
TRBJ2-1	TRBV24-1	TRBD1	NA	CATGRDSYNEQFF	TGTGCCACCGGAAGGGACAGCTACAATGAGCAGTTCTTC
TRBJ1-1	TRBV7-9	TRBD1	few	CASSVGQGVAEAFF	TGTGCCAGCAGCGTAGGACAGGGTGTCGCTGAAGCTTTCTTT
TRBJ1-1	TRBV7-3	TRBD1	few	CASSPAGGTTEAFF	TGTGCCAGCAGCCCCGCAGGGGGGACCACTGAAGCTTTCTTT
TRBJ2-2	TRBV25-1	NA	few	CASSESTAGELFF	TGTGCCAGCAGTGAATCGACTGCCGGGGAGCTGTTTTTT
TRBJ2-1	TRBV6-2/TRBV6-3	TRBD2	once	CASNMGASGRAYNEQFF	TGTGCCAGCAATATGGGGGCTAGCGGGAGGGCCTACAATGAGCAGTTCTTC
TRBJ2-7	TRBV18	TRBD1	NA	CASSLDRVTYF	TGTGCCAGCTCTCTTGACAGGGTAACGTACTTC
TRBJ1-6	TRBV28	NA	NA	CASSFETGPRALHF	TGTGCCAGCAGTTTCGAGACGGGTCCAAGGGCCCTCCACTTT
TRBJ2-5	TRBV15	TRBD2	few	CATSRGTGGHQETQYF	TGTGCCACCAGCAGAGGGACGGGGGGACACCAAGAGACCCAGTACTTC
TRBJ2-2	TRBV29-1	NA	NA	CSVERGTNTGELFF	TGCAGCGTTGAACGCGGGACGAACACCGGGGAGCTGTTTTTT